This T cell receptor (beta chain) was observed in a study of CD8 T cells in Susac syndrome (dated by TCRdb to between 2018 and 2021). Describing the broader study: The study used repertoire sequencing to test whether antigen drove CD8+ T cell activation and differentiation in Susac syndrome. The study compared CD8+ T cell repertoire clonality among 12 healthy donors, 14 Susac syndrome patients and fewer than 19 multiple sclerosis patients.

As concerns this clonotype: Its recognized antigen is unknown. Base-call qualities are not available, and no considerably larger clone is one nucleotide away.

Peripheral blood CD8+ and CD4+ T cells from healthy donors, Susac syndrome patients and multiple sclerosis patients were profiled using high-throughput TCR beta sequencing. The multiple sclerosis controls were treatment-naive patients who had stable or active relapsing-remitting disease and met the revised McDonald criteria. Bulk CD8+ and CD4+ T cells were purified by magnetic negative isolation, whereas CD8+ TEMRA cells were enriched by FACS. Blood was drawn into EDTA tubes, processed within 24 hours, and PBMCs were isolated by density gradient centrifugation. PBMCs intended for TCR sequencing were cryopreserved in liquid nitrogen and thawed later in a water bath at 37 degrees C. Purity of sorted or isolated CD4+, CD8+ and CD8+ TEMRA cells was at least 90%. RNA was extracted using the RNeasy kit, and roughly 0.45 to 1 microgram was reverse transcribed with random hexamers. The immunoSEQ multiplex PCR assay, covering 54 Vbeta and 13 Jbeta segments, was used to amplify TCR beta CDR3 regions. PCR amplification bias was corrected using a synthetic template baseline for primer optimization and computational correction. As for the original processing: Reads were annotated to V, D and J genes according to IMGT and were analyzed with immunoSEQ Analyzer, with only productive sequences retained. Clonality was calculated as one minus the Shannon entropy normalized by log2 of the number of productive unique sequences. Public and private clones were assessed among the 100 most prevalent clones of each patient and control. Susac-specific clones were defined as absent from healthy and MS cohorts, some 1,000 published viral clones and other ImmuneACCESS disease sequences. Clones were called with MiXCR by TCRdb after fastp trimmed the public reads at Q25, and only in-frame beta chains were retained. Every distinct CDR3 protein forms one entry, paired with its most common genes and DNA. TCRdb assigned the V and J calls; the authors' analysis was not used. In this sample the table shows 250,000 to 300,000 distinct CDR3 sequences, roughly 90% of which occur a single time. The ten largest clones represent approximately 0.18% of the sample.

Overall results and qualifications from the work: The number of individuals in the TCR sequencing and HLA analysis was acknowledged as relatively small.

V has 8 bases trimmed and J has 1 base trimmed; junction bases matching no gene number 9. Its CDR3 holds 15 amino acids, cysteine through phenylalanine. Only the CDR3 DNA stays, 45 bases, in frame from base 1. Taken from the germline V gene (reference sequence), the CDR1 and CDR2 loops are MNHEY and SMNVEV. Material: CD8+ T cells from PBMCs. The TCR was taken from a human donor with multiple sclerosis. The rearrangement combines TRBV27 with TRBJ2-5; 8 bases in the junction line up with TRBD2. The CDR3 region has the sequence CASSGKRGTQETQYF. DNA sequence: TGTGCCAGCTCCGGAAAGCGGGGGACCCAAGAGACCCAGTACTTC.